These 10 T cell receptor beta chains originate from one sample sequenced in a study of technical replicates of blood from a few donors. TCRdb's table, derived via immunoSEQ multiplex PCR, lists solely in-frame clones and lacks some. This sample carries around 80,000 clones, about 88% of them seen once, and the ten largest clones take 0.41%. The sample was T cells isolated from PBMCs. These receptors came from a human donor in good health.

This clone has just one count. This rearrangement joins TRBV11-2 to TRBJ2-3; 7 bases fit TRBD1. V shed 6 bases and J 6 bases; nucleotides not matched to a gene: 9. Germline lookup yields CDR1 SGHAT and CDR2 FQNNGV. This CDR3 contains 14 residues. Here the CDR3 DNA reads TGTGCCAGCAGGAAGGGACAGTCGGGCGATACGCAGTATTTT. Protein product: CASRKGQSGDTQYF.

The gene calls are TRBV6-1 and TRBJ2-5; maybe TRBD1 (5 bases). The ends were cut back, 5 bases at V and 5 bases at J, with 15 bases in the middle. CDR3 length equals 14 residues. Germline lookup yields CDR1 MNHNS and CDR2 SASEGT. The CDR3 DNA is TGTGCCAGCAGTCCCAGACAGCAATGGGAGACCCAGTACTTC. The encoded protein is CASSPRQQWETQYF.

V usage is TRBV29-1 and J usage is TRBJ1-2; no reliable D call. CDR1 and CDR2 (germline): SQVTM, ANQGSEA. V lost 4 bases and J 6 bases, leaving 15 bases between the germline ends. There are 13 residues in the CDR3. CDR3 loop: CSVVTALEDGYTF. CDR3 DNA: TGCAGCGTTGTAACGGCCCTAGAGGATGGCTACACCTTC.

This clone was seen only a few times. This chain connects TRBV6-6 to TRBJ2-1, with a tentative D call TRBD2 (5 bases). Deletions cut 5 bases from V and 5 bases from J, with 16 bases between. There are 15 residues in the CDR3. CDR1 and CDR2 from the germline V gene are MNHNY and SVGAGI (reference sequence). The CDR3 sequence: CASSDEGNSDNEQFF. In DNA, the CDR3 is TGTGCCAGCAGTGACGAGGGAAACTCGGACAATGAGCAGTTCTTC.

The genes are TRBV28 and TRBJ2-2; D unclear. The CDR3 is 14 residues long. Trimming took off 3 bases at V and 1 base at J, with 6 bases between the two ends. CDR1 MDHEN and CDR2 SYDVKM come from the germline V gene. The CDR3 region has the DNA TGTGCCAGCAGTTTTGCGGTGAACACCGGGGAGCTGTTTTTT. Translation gives CASSFAVNTGELFF.

V gene TRBV7-9 combines with J gene TRBJ2-1; D ambiguous. Trimming pared 4 bases from V and 5 bases from J, leaving 12 bases between. The V gene's germline CDR1 is SEHNR and CDR2 FQNEAQ (reference sequence). The CDR3 contains 14 residues. CDR3 region: CASSWPALDNEQFF. CDR3 DNA sequence: TGTGCCAGCAGCTGGCCGGCCCTAGACAATGAGCAGTTCTTC.

This chain joins TRBV6-1 and TRBJ2-7, with TRBD2 matching over 11 bases. V was pared by 8 bases and J by 3 bases, with 9 bases of the junction left unmatched. The CDR3 is 15 residues long. Per the germline V gene, CDR1 is MNHNS and CDR2 is SASEGT. CDR3 in DNA: TGTGCCAGCGCAACGCTAGCGGGAGGCCACTACGAGCAGTACTTC. Protein sequence: CASATLAGGHYEQYF.

The genes are TRBV11-2 and TRBJ2-1, with D unclear. The germline V gene has CDR1 SGHAT and CDR2 FQNNGV. This CDR3 is built from 17 residues. The V gene lost 3 bases and the J gene lost 0 bases, with 15 bases spanning the gap. The CDR3 region is CASSLTSVLSSYNEQFF. DNA of the CDR3: TGTGCCAGCAGCTTGACGTCAGTACTAAGCTCCTACAATGAGCAGTTCTTC.

The chain carries TRBV28 and TRBJ1-5; D perhaps matches TRBD1 (5 bases). Trimming removed 6 bases from V and 1 base from J, with 16 bases in between. The CDR3 contains 16 residues. Germline CDR1 is MDHEN and CDR2 is SYDVKM. This chain's CDR3 is CASRPGQGLSNQPQHF. CDR3 coding DNA: TGTGCCAGCAGGCCGGGCCAGGGATTAAGCAATCAGCCCCAGCATTTT.

This chain links TRBV5-5 with TRBJ1-2; unclear D gene. Trimming left V 0 bases short and J 4 bases short, with 19 bases between. Germline CDR1 is SGHKS and CDR2 is YYEKEE (reference sequence). The CDR3 runs 17 residues. The CDR3 loop reads CASSLAQSRGNFYGYTF. The CDR3 region has the DNA TGTGCCAGCAGCTTGGCTCAGTCACGAGGGAATTTCTATGGCTACACCTTC.